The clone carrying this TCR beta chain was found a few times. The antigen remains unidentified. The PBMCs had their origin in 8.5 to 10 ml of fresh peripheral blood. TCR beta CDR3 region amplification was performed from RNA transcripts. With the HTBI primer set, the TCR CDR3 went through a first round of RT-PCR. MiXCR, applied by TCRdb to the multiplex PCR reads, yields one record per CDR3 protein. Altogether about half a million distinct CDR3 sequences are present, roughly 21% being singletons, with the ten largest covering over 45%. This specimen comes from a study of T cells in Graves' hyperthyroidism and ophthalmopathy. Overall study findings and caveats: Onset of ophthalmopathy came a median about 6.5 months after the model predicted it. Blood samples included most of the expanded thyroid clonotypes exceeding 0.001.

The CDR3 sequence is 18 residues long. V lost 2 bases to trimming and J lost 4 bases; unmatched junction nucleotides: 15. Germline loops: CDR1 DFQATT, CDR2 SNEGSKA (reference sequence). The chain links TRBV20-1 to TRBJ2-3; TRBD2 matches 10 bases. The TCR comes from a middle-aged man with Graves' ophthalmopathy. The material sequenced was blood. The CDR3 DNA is TGCAGTGCTAGACAGTACAGGGAGCGGGGGGGCCAGCCAGATACGCAGTATTTT. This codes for CSARQYRERGGQPDTQYF.